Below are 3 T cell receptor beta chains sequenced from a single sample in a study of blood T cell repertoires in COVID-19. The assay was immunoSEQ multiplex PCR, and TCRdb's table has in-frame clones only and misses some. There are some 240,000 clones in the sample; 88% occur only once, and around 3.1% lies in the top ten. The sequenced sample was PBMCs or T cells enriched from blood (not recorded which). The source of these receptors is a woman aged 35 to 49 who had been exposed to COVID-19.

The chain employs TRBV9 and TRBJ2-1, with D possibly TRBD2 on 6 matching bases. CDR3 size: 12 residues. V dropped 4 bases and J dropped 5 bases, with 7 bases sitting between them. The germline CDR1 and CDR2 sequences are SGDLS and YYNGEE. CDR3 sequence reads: CASSWTNNEQFF. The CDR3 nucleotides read TGTGCCAGCAGCTGGACTAACAATGAGCAGTTCTTC.

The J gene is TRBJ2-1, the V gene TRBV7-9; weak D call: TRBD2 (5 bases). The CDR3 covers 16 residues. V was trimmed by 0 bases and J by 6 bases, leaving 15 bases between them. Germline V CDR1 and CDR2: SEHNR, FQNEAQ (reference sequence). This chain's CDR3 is CASSLAWEYTLNEQFF. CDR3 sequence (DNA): TGTGCCAGCAGCTTAGCGTGGGAGTATACGCTCAATGAGCAGTTCTTC. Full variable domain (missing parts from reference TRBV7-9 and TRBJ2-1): DTGVSQNPRHKITKRGQNVTFRCDPISEHNRLYWYRQTLGQGPEFLTYFQNEAQLEKSRLLSDRFSAERPKGSFSTLEIQRTEQGDSAMYLCASSLAWEYTLNEQFFGPGTRLTVL.

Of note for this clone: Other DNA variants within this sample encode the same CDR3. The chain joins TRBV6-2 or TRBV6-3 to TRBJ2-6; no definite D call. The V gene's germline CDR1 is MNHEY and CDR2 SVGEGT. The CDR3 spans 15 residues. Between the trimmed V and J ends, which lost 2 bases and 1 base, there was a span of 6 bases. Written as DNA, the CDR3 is TGTGCCAGCAGTTACGGGCGATCTGGGGCCAACGTCCTGACTTTC. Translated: CASSYGRSGANVLTF.